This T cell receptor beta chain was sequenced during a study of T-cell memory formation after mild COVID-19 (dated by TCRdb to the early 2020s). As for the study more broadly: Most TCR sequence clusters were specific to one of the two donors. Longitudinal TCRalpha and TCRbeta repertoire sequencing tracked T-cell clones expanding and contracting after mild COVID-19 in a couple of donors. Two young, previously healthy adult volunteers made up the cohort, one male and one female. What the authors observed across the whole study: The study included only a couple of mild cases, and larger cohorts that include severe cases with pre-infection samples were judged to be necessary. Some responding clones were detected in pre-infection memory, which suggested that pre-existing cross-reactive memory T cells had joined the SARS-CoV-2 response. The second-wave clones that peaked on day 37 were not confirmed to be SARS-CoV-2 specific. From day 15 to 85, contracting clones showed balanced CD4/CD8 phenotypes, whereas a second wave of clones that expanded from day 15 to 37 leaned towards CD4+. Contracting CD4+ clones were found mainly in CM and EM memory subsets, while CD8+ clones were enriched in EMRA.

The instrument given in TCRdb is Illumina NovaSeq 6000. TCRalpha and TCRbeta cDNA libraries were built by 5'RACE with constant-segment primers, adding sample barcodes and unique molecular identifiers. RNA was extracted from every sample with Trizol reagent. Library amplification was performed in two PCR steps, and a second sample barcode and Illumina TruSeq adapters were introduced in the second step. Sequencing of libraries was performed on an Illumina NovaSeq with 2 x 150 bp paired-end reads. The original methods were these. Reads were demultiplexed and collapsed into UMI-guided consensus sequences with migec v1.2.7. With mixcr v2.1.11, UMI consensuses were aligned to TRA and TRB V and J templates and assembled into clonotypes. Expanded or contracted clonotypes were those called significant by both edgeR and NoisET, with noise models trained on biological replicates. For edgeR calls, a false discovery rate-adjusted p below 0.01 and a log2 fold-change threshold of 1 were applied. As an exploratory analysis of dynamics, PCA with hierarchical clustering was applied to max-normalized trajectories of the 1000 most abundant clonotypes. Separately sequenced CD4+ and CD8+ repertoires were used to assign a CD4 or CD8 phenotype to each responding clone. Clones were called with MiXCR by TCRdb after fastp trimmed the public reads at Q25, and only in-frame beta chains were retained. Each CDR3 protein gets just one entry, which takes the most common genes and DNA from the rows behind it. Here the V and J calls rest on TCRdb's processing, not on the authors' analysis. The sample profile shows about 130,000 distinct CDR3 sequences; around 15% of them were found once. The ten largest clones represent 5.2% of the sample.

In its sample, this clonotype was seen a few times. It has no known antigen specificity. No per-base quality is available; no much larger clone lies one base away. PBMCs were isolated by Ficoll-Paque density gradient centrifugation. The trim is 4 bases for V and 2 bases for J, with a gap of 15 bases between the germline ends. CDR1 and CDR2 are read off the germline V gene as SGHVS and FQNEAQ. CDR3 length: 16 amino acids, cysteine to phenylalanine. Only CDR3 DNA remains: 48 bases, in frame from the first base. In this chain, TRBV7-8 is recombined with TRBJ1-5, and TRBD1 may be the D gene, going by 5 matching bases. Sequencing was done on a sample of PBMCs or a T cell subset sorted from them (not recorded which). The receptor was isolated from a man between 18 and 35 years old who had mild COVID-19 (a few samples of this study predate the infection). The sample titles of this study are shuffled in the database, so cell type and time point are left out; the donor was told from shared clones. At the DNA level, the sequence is TGTGCCAGCAGCTCCCACGACAGCGGGGGCAATCAGCCCCAGCATTTT. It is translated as CASSSHDSGGNQPQHF.